This TCR beta chain emerged from a study of blood T cell repertoires in COVID-19. Whole-study context: The study drew acute and convalescent COVID-19 samples from the United States, Italy and Spain. PBMCs, B-cell-depleted T cells, or T cells were the source of the cDNA or gDNA that made up the material.

V gave up 2 bases and J gave up 5 bases, with 28 bases separating them. Germline V gene sequence: CDR1 SGHDT, CDR2 YYEEEE. CDR3 length: 19 residues. This clone appeared once. Per the original data handling: Amplification of reference gene primers was used by the study to estimate nucleated cell counts. Measured with immunoSEQ multiplex PCR; TCRdb has only the in-frame clones, and not every one. That table gives V, J and clone size, and the DNA gave D and trimming. This sample has around 150,000 clones; around 80% occur once, and the top ten carry 16%. The chain joins TRBV5-6 to TRBJ1-1, with unresolved D. This receptor was obtained from a man aged 50 to 60 with acute or convalescent COVID-19. Sequenced sample: peripheral blood. The CDR3 reads CASSFPQSTLEPLGTEAFF. The CDR3 bases are TGTGCCAGCAGCTTCCCCCAATCGACACTAGAACCATTGGGAACTGAAGCTTTCTTT.